Described below is a single T cell receptor (beta chain) sequence and its context. Its matching antigen is unknown. The sample is drawn from a study of T cells in Graves' hyperthyroidism and ophthalmopathy. The CDR3 runs 12 residues. V shed 6 bases and J shed 8 bases, with 11 bases lying between them. Germline V lookup: CDR1 SNHLY, CDR2 FYNNEI. Using RNA transcripts as the source, TCR beta CDR3 regions were amplified. With the HTBI primer set, the TCR CDR3 went through a first round of RT-PCR. TCRdb analysed the multiplex PCR reads with MiXCR anew, one entry per CDR3 protein. The table includes under 250,000 distinct CDR3 sequences, less than 20% detected once. The study's findings and limits: Through a model of 13 V-J features, ophthalmopathy was separated from stable hyperthyroidism.

Sequenced: blood. The rearrangement links TRBV2 to TRBJ2-1; the D gene is possibly TRBD1 (6 bases). The origin of this receptor is a woman between 50 and 59 years old with Graves' hyperthyroidism. CDR3 residues: CASRGAGDEQFF. In DNA, the CDR3 is TGTGCCAGCAGGGGGGCCGGGGATGAGCAGTTCTTC.